This entry lists 10 T cell receptor beta chains sequenced from one sample in a study of blood T cell repertoires in COVID-19. Using immunoSEQ multiplex PCR, the repertoire was profiled, and TCRdb retains in-frame clones only, with some absent. The sample includes about 64,000 clones, around 90% seen only once; the top ten take approximately 1.6%. The specimen was peripheral blood. These receptors were obtained from a human donor in a cohort sampled during active COVID-19.

The chain couples TRBV24-1 to TRBJ2-5, with 12 bases identical to TRBD1. Germline-derived CDR1 and CDR2 are KGHDR and SFDVKD. CDR3 length equals 15 residues. V shed 2 bases, J shed 5 bases, and the junction held 2 bases outside the gene matches. The CDR3 here is CATSDSGTGGETQYF. The CDR3 DNA follows: TGTGCCACCAGTGATTCCGGGACAGGGGGCGAGACCCAGTACTTC.

The rearrangement uses TRBV5-1 and TRBJ1-1, with D perhaps matching TRBD1 (6 bases). Germline values: CDR1 SGHRS, CDR2 YFSETQ. Trimming left V 4 bases short and J 1 base short, with 23 bases between. The CDR3 sequence is 18 residues long. The CDR3 nucleotides read TGCGCCAGCAGCCCCGGCCGGGGGGCGACGAACGCGAACACTGAAGCTTTCTTT. Protein product: CASSPGRGATNANTEAFF.

This sequence joins TRBV5-1 and TRBJ1-6, with a weak D call TRBD1 (6 bases). Trimming removed 0 bases from V and 9 bases from J, with 25 bases in between. The CDR3 covers 19 residues. The germline gives CDR1 SGHRS, CDR2 YFSETQ. CDR3 in amino acids: CASSLVYLGGAKEASPLHF. The DNA of the CDR3 is TGCGCCAGCAGCTTGGTTTACCTGGGGGGGGCGAAAGAGGCTTCACCCCTCCACTTT.

This sequence joins TRBV12-5 and TRBJ2-3; 9 bases agree with TRBD2. The germline V gene encodes CDR1 LGHNT and CDR2 FRNRAP. This CDR3 spans 15 amino acids. J was trimmed by 1 base and V by 2 bases; bases with no gene match: 1. Written as DNA, the CDR3 is TGTGCTAGTGGTTTGAAGCGGGAGGGCACAGATACGCAGTATTTT. Its protein is CASGLKREGTDTQYF.

This chain uses TRBV9 with TRBJ2-1; 10 bases line up with TRBD2. Germline V lookup: CDR1 SGDLS, CDR2 YYNGEE. The V segment lost 4 bases and the J segment 6 bases; nucleotides outside the gene matches: 10. CDR3 length equals 16 residues. In nucleotides, the CDR3 is TGTGCCAGCAGCTCCCGGACTAGCGGAGGGCTCAATGAGCAGTTCTTC. This sequence encodes CASSSRTSGGLNEQFF.

The gene calls are TRBV3-1 (or the pseudogene TRBV3-2) and TRBJ2-3, with a possible D match to TRBD2 (7 bases). The CDR3 contains 18 residues. Germline-derived CDR1 and CDR2 are LGHDT and YNNKEL (reference sequence). V lost 5 bases to trimming and J lost 0 bases, with 21 bases between them. The CDR3 reads CASSGGRAGHPSTDTQYF. The CDR3 DNA sequence: TGTGCCAGCAGCGGAGGCCGAGCGGGACACCCTAGCACAGATACGCAGTATTTT.

CDR3 nucleotide sequence: TGTGCCAGCAGCGTAGCGGCGGGAGCCACTGTTTACGAGCAGTACTTC. This sequence encodes CASSVAAGATVYEQYF. The chain has TRBV9 and TRBJ2-7; 7 bases line up with TRBD2. The CDR3 spans 16 residues. Looked up from germline, CDR1 is SGDLS and CDR2 is YYNGEE. The V and J ends lost 0 bases and 4 bases, in that order; junction bases with no gene match: 10.

This sequence joins TRBV5-1 and TRBJ2-5; possibly TRBD1 for D (5 bases). The V gene's germline CDR1 is SGHRS and CDR2 YFSETQ. V lost 4 bases, J lost 3 bases, and 10 bases lay in between. This CDR3 contains 13 residues. This CDR3 reads CASSETVKETQYF. The CDR3 region has the DNA TGCGCCAGCAGCGAGACAGTTAAAGAGACCCAGTACTTC.

V and J are TRBV6-4 and TRBJ2-1; TRBD2 matches at 8 bases. Germline CDR1 MRHNA, CDR2 SNTAGT. The junction had 7 bases not matched to a gene; V was cut back by 3 bases and J by 6 bases. The CDR3 sequence is 15 residues long. This CDR3 reads CASSEEGLVTNEQFF. The CDR3 nucleotides read TGTGCCAGCAGTGAAGAGGGACTAGTTACCAATGAGCAGTTCTTC.

The chain is built from TRBV12-3 or TRBV12-4 and TRBJ2-5; D is uncertain. There are 11 residues in the CDR3. V lost 4 bases and J 3 bases, leaving 3 bases between the germline ends. The CDR3 DNA reads TGTGCCAGCAGTTCCAAAGAGACCCAGTACTTC. Its protein is CASSSKETQYF.